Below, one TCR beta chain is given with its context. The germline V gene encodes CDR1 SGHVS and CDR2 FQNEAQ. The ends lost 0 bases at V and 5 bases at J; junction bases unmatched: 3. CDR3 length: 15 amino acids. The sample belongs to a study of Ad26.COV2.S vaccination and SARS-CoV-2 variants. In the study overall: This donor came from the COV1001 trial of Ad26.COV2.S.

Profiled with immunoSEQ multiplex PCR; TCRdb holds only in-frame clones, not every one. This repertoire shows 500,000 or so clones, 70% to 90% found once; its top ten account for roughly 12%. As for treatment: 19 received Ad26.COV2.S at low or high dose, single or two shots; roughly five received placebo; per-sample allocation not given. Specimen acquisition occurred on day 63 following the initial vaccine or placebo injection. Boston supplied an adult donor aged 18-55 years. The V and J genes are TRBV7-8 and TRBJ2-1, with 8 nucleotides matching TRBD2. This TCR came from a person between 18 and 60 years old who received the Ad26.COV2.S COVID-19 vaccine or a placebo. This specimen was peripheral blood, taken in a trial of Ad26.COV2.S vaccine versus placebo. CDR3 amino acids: CASSLASGSDNEQFF. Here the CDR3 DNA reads TGTGCCAGCAGCTTAGCGAGCGGGAGCGACAATGAGCAGTTCTTC. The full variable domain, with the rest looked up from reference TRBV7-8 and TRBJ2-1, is GAGVSQSPRYKVAKRGQDVALRCDPISGHVSLFWYQQALGQGPEFLTYFQNEAQLDKSGLPSDRFFAERPEGSVSTLKIQRTQQEDSAVYLCASSLASGSDNEQFFGPGTRLTVL.